These 5 T cell receptor beta chains came from one sample sequenced in a study of T cells after yellow fever vaccination. TCRdb redid the calling of the 5' RACE reads with MiXCR, one entry per CDR3 protein. Of some 400,000 distinct CDR3 sequences in the sample, around 20% are singletons; the top ten hold over 15%. Material: PBMCs, obtained before the yellow fever booster vaccination. These receptors were taken from a man aged 18-30 years who received the YFV17D yellow fever vaccine.

This clonotype was seen a handful of times. The V call is TRBV15, the J call TRBJ2-7, with 8 bases identical to TRBD2. The germline gives CDR1 LNHNV, CDR2 YYDKDF (reference sequence). Unmatched junction bases numbered 11, after V lost 2 bases and J lost 5 bases. The CDR3 extends over 16 amino acids. In nucleotides, the CDR3 is TGTGCCACCAGCAGAAACCCGGGACTAGTACTCAACGAGCAGTACTTC. Protein sequence: CATSRNPGLVLNEQYF. Drawing the rest from reference TRBV15 and TRBJ2-7, the complete variable domain is DAMVIQNPRYQVTQFGKPVTLSCSQTLNHNVMYWYQQKSSQAPKLLFHYYDKDFNNEADTPDNFQSRRPNTSFCFLDIRSPGLGDTAMYLCATSRNPGLVLNEQYFGPGTRLTVT.

The V and J genes are TRBV20-1 and TRBJ1-1; D gene unclear. The V gene's germline CDR1 is DFQATT and CDR2 SNEGSKA (reference sequence). Trimming pared 4 bases from V and 0 bases from J, leaving 9 bases between. The length of the CDR3 is 13 residues. The CDR3 reads CSANGLMNTEAFF. CDR3 coding DNA: TGCAGTGCTAACGGATTAATGAACACTGAAGCTTTCTTT.

This clonotype was seen a handful of times. The V and J genes are TRBV7-8 and TRBJ2-7; TRBD2 matches at 9 bases. CDR3 length: 13 residues. Germline assignment: CDR1 SGHVS and CDR2 FQNEAQ. CDR3 protein: CATRRGGMGEQYF. The CDR3 DNA reads TGTGCAACTCGGCGGGGGGGCATGGGCGAGCAGTACTTC.

The chain recombines TRBV7-2 with TRBJ2-2, with D unclear. V was shortened by 3 bases and J by 3 bases, with 17 bases between the two germline ends. CDR3 length equals 17 residues. CDR1 and CDR2 (germline): SGHTA, FQGNSA. CDR3 residues: CASSLDGAKRDTGELFF. DNA of the CDR3: TGTGCCAGCAGCTTGGACGGAGCTAAACGGGACACCGGGGAGCTGTTTTTT.

The chain uses TRBV6-6 and TRBJ1-5; D is unclear. CDR1 and CDR2 from the germline V gene are MNHNY and SVGAGI (reference sequence). Trimming removed 8 bases at V and 4 bases at J, with 12 bases between. The CDR3 is 13 amino acids. The CDR3 DNA reads as TGTGCCAGCCGAGGGATCTGGAATCAGCCCCAGCATTTT. Translated: CASRGIWNQPQHF.